The sequence of this T cell receptor beta chain was determined in a study of blood T cell repertoires in COVID-19. Germline V gene sequence: CDR1 SGHNT, CDR2 YENEEA. Trimming removed 1 base at V and 7 bases at J, with 11 bases between. The CDR3 totals 13 residues. Profiling relied on immunoSEQ multiplex PCR, and the TCRdb table lists in-frame clones only, not all of them. The sample contains approximately 110,000 clones, around nine tenths of which appear only once. The sequenced sample was peripheral blood. The sequence derives from a man aged 40-49 years with acute or convalescent COVID-19. This sequence joins TRBV11-3 and TRBJ2-7; possible D gene TRBD2, 5 bases. The CDR3 DNA reads TGTGCCAGCAGCTTAGTACCCGGGGATGAGCAGTACTTC. Protein: CASSLVPGDEQYF.